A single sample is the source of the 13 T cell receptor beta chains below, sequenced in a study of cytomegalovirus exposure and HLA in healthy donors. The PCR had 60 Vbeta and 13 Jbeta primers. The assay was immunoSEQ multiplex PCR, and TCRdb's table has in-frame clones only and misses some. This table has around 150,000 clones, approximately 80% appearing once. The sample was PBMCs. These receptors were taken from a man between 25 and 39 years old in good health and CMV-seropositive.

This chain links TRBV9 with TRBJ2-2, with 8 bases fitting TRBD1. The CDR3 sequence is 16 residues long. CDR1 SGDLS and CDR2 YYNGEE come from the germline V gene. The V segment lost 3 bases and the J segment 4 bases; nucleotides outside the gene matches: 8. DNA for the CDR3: TGTGCCAGCAGCGAACAGACAGGGGCGGCCACCGGGGAGCTGTTTTTT. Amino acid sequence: CASSEQTGAATGELFF. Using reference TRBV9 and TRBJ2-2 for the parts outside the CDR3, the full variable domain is DSGVTQTPKHLITATGQRVTLRCSPRSGDLSVYWYQQSLDQGLQFLIQYYNGEERAKGNILERFSAQQFPDLHSELNLSSLELGDSALYFCASSEQTGAATGELFFGEGSRLTVL.

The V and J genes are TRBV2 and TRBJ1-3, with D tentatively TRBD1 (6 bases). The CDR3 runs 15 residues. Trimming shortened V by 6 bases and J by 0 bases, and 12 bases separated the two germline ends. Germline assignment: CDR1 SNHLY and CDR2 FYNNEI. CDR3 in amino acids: CASRERTDSGNTIYF. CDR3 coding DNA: TGTGCCAGCAGAGAGAGGACAGACTCTGGAAACACCATATATTTT. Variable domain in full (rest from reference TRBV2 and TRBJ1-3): EPEVTQTPSHQVTQMGQEVILRCVPISNHLYFYWYRQILGQKVEFLVSFYNNEISEKSEIFDDQFSVERPDGSNFTLKIRSTKLEDSAMYFCASRERTDSGNTIYFGEGSWLTVV.

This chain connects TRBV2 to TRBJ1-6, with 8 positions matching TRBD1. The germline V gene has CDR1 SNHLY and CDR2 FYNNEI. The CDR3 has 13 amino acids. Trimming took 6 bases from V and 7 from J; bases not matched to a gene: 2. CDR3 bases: TGTGCCAGCAGCGACAGGGGAAATTCACCCCTCCACTTT. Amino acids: CASSDRGNSPLHF.

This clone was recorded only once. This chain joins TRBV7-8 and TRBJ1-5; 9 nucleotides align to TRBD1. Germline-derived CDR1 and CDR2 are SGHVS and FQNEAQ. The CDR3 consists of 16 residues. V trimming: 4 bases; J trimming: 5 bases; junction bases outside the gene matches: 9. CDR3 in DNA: TGTGCCAGCAGCTCAGATAACAGGGGGCGCGATCAGCCCCAGCATTTT. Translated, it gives CASSSDNRGRDQPQHF.

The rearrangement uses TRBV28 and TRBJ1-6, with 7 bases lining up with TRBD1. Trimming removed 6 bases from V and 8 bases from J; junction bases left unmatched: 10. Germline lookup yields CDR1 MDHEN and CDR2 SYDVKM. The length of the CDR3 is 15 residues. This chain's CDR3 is CASRGYTGVDSPLHF. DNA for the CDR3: TGTGCCAGCAGGGGATACACAGGGGTTGATTCACCCCTCCACTTT.

In DNA, the CDR3 is TGTGCCAACTCTTATCGGGGGGCCTCTTCCACAGATACGCAGTATTTT. Protein sequence: CANSYRGASSTDTQYF. This chain links TRBV27 with TRBJ2-3; TRBD2 is a possible D gene (7 bases). CDR1 and CDR2 from the germline V gene are MNHEY and SMNVEV (reference sequence). The CDR3 is 16 amino acids. V dropped 10 bases and J dropped 2 bases, with 22 bases sitting between them.

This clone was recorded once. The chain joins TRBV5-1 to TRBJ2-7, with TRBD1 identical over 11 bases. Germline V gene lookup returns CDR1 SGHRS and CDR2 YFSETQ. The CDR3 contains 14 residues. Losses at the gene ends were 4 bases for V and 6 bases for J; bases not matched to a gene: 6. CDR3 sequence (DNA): TGCGCCAGCAGCCAAACCGGGACAGGGGGCGAGCAGTACTTC. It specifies CASSQTGTGGEQYF. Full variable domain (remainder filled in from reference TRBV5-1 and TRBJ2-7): KAGVTQTPRYLIKTRGQQVTLSCSPISGHRSVSWYQQTPGQGLQFLFEYFSETQRNKGNFPGRFSGRQFSNSRSEMNVSTLELGDSALYLCASSQTGTGGEQYFGPGTRLTVT.

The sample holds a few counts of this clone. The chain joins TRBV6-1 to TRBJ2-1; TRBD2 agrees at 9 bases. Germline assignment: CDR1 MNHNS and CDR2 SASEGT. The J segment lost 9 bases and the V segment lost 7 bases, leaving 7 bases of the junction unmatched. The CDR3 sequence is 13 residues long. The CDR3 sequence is CASTAGGPREQFF. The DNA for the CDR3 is TGTGCCAGCACGGCGGGGGGGCCTCGTGAGCAGTTCTTC.

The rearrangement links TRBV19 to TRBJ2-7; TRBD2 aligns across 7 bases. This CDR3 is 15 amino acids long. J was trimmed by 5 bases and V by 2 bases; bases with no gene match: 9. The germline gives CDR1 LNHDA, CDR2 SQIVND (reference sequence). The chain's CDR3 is CASSIREGLGNEQYF. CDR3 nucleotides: TGTGCCAGTAGTATAAGGGAGGGGCTGGGCAACGAGCAGTACTTC.

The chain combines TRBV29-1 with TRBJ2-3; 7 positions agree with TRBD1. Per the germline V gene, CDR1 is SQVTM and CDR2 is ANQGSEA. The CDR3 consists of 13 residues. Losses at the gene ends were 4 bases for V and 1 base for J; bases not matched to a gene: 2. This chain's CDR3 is CSVAQGGTDTQYF. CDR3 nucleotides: TGCAGCGTTGCCCAGGGGGGCACAGATACGCAGTATTTT.

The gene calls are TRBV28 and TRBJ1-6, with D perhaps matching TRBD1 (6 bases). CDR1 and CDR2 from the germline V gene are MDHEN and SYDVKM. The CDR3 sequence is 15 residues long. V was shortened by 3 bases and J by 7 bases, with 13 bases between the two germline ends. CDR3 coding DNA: TGTGCCAGCAGTTTGTACAGGGTAAACAATTCACCCCTCCACTTT. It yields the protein CASSLYRVNNSPLHF.

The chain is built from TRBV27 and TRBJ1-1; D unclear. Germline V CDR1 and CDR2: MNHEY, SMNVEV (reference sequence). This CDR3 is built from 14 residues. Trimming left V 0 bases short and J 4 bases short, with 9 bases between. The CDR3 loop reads CASSLSQIGTEAFF. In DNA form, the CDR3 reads TGTGCCAGCAGTTTATCACAGATCGGCACTGAAGCTTTCTTT.

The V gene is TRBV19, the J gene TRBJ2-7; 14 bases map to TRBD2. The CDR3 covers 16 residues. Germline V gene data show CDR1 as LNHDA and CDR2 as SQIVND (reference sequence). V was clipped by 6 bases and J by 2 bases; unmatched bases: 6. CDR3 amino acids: CASRGTSGGQPYEQYF. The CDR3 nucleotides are TGTGCCAGTAGGGGGACTAGCGGGGGTCAGCCCTACGAGCAGTACTTC.